The rows below give T cell receptor beta chains drawn from one sample of a study of technical replicates of blood from four donors. TCRdb's copy holds only in-frame clones and misses some; the assay was immunoSEQ multiplex PCR. The table lists tens of thousands of clones, 85% to 95% of them singletons. Sequences were obtained from T cells isolated from PBMCs. Receptor source: a human donor in good health. CDR3s include the opening cysteine and the closing phenylalanine or tryptophan. The D gene is left open where the match is weak. Clone size is shown for a subset of rows, as once, few, many or a class of expanded clone.

CDR3 protein	CDR3 DNA	D gene	V gene	clone size	J gene
CASSLVTGSAGELFF	TGTGCCAGCAGCTTAGTGACAGGGAGTGCCGGGGAGCTGTTTTTT	TRBD1	TRBV7-7	-	TRBJ2-2
CSARQGGNYNEQFF	TGCAGCGCACGACAGGGTGGTAACTACAATGAGCAGTTCTTC	TRBD1	TRBV29-1	-	TRBJ2-1
CASSYRTGGGDTQYF	TGTGCCAGCAGTTACAGGACAGGCGGAGGGGATACGCAGTATTTT	-	TRBV6-5	-	TRBJ2-3
CASSQGANLAYNEQFF	TGTGCCAGCAGCCAAGGGGCGAACCTCGCATACAATGAGCAGTTCTTC	-	TRBV14	few	TRBJ2-1
CAWGGQIQETQYF	TGTGCCTGGGGGGGACAGATCCAAGAGACCCAGTACTTC	TRBD1	TRBV30	-	TRBJ2-5
CASSLGPGQGLGYTF	TGTGCCAGCAGCCTAGGGCCGGGACAGGGGCTTGGCTACACCTTC	TRBD1	TRBV27	once	TRBJ1-2
CASSEGFPRTSGGTDTQYF	TGTGCCAGCAGTGAAGGATTTCCCAGGACTAGCGGGGGCACAGATACGCAGTATTTT	TRBD2	TRBV6-1	-	TRBJ2-3
CASSAGQSYEQYF	TGTGCCAGTAGTGCCGGACAGTCCTACGAGCAGTACTTC	-	TRBV19	-	TRBJ2-7
CASSDERLAGESYEQYF	TGCGCCAGCAGTGACGAGCGGCTAGCGGGAGAATCCTACGAGCAGTACTTC	TRBD2	TRBV10-2	-	TRBJ2-7
CASKEVEGTEAFF	TGTGCCAGCAAAGAGGTCGAGGGCACTGAAGCTTTCTTT	-	TRBV9	-	TRBJ1-1
CASSGGIQETQYF	TGTGCCAGCAGTGGAGGGATACAAGAGACCCAGTACTTC	-	TRBV6-1	-	TRBJ2-5
CASSQGQLRNTEAFF	TGCGCCAGCAGCCAAGGACAACTCCGAAACACTGAAGCTTTCTTT	-	TRBV4-1	many	TRBJ1-1
CASKSGQGNQPQHF	TGTGCCAGCAAATCGGGGCAGGGGAATCAGCCCCAGCATTTT	-	TRBV6-5	-	TRBJ1-5
CATSSLDSPQHF	TGTGCCACCAGCAGTCTTGACTCGCCCCAGCATTTT	-	TRBV15	-	TRBJ1-5
CASSLFGTEAFF	TGTGCCAGCAGCTTGTTCGGCACTGAAGCTTTCTTT	-	TRBV5-5	-	TRBJ1-1
CASSQGAESTDTQYF	TGTGCCAGCAGCCAAGGAGCGGAGAGCACAGATACGCAGTATTTT	-	TRBV4-2	-	TRBJ2-3
CATSRNPGLVEFF	TGTGCCACCAGCAGAAACCCGGGACTAGTAGAGTTCTTC	TRBD2	TRBV15	-	TRBJ2-1
CASSRQGISEAFF	TGCGCCAGCAGTCGGCAGGGGATCTCTGAAGCTTTCTTT	-	TRBV10-1	-	TRBJ1-1
CASSLLAGLQETQYF	TGTGCCAGCAGTTTACTAGCGGGACTCCAAGAGACCCAGTACTTC	TRBD2	TRBV27	once	TRBJ2-5
CSSLGGHGRDGYTF	TGCAGCAGTCTCGGAGGGCACGGTAGGGATGGCTACACCTTC	-	TRBV29-1	-	TRBJ1-2
CASDETVYGYTF	TGTGCCAGCGATGAGACTGTCTATGGCTACACCTTC	-	TRBV6-1	-	TRBJ1-2
CSVPGRREGRKEQYF	TGCAGCGTCCCGGGGCGGCGGGAGGGCCGAAAAGAGCAGTACTTC	TRBD2	TRBV29-1	-	TRBJ2-7
CASSPGHSYEQYF	TGTGCCAGCTCACCGGGACATTCCTACGAGCAGTACTTC	-	TRBV18	-	TRBJ2-7
CASSRLGQGLYNEQFF	TGTGCCAGCAGCCGACTCGGACAGGGACTCTACAATGAGCAGTTCTTC	TRBD1	TRBV4-2	-	TRBJ2-1
CASSASQETQYF	TGTGCCAGCAGCGCATCACAAGAGACCCAGTACTTC	-	TRBV9	-	TRBJ2-5
CASSQGRSVSSYNEQFF	TGCGCCAGCAGCCAAGGGAGGAGTGTCAGCTCCTACAATGAGCAGTTCTTC	-	TRBV4-1	once	TRBJ2-1
CASSSFSGYNEQFF	TGTGCCAGTAGTAGTTTTTCAGGTTACAATGAGCAGTTCTTC	-	TRBV19	-	TRBJ2-1
CASSTGDQHVGRYF	TGTGCCAGTAGTACAGGGGACCAACACGTGGGTCGGTACTTC	-	TRBV19	-	TRBJ2-5
CASSENAGGGPDTQYF	TGTGCCAGCAGTGAAAACGCGGGGGGGGGACCAGATACGCAGTATTTT	TRBD2	TRBV6-1	-	TRBJ2-3
CASSVLTVTDTQYF	TGTGCCAGCAGTGTACTCACCGTTACAGATACGCAGTATTTT	-	TRBV6-6	-	TRBJ2-3
CASSKRGLAGNTQYF	TGTGCCAGCAGCAAGAGGGGACTAGCGGGGAATACGCAGTATTTT	TRBD2	TRBV27	-	TRBJ2-3
CASKNRADTGELFF	TGTGCCAGCAAGAACAGGGCGGACACCGGGGAGCTGTTTTTT	-	TRBV6-6	-	TRBJ2-2
CASSLGGTGFTGELFF	TGTGCCAGCAGTCTCGGTGGGACAGGGTTCACCGGGGAGCTGTTTTTT	TRBD1	TRBV2	-	TRBJ2-2
CASSPGTGFYEQYF	TGTGCCAGCAGTCCCGGGACAGGGTTCTACGAGCAGTACTTC	TRBD1	TRBV5-6	-	TRBJ2-7
CAWISWGLSGANVLTF	TGTGCCTGGATCTCCTGGGGCCTTTCTGGGGCCAACGTCCTGACTTTC	-	TRBV30	-	TRBJ2-6